The rows below give T cell receptor beta chains drawn from one sample of a study of shared clonotypes between healthy human individuals. This table comes from immunoSEQ multiplex PCR, and its TCRdb copy is limited to in-frame clones, with some not included. The table includes about 2,100,000 clones, approximately 94% detected once. The sample comprised naive CD8+ T cells from PBMCs. These receptors were taken from a man between 18 and 29 years old in good health. Some clones in this sample may be carry-over from other donors' samples. Both conserved end residues are part of each CDR3. The order of the fields is V gene, J gene, clone size, D gene, CDR3 DNA, CDR3 protein. The D gene is left open where the match is weak. Part of the rows lack a size; the others show once, few, many or a class for expanded clones.

v_call: TRBV19; j_call: TRBJ1-5; clone_size: NA; d_call: NA; cdr3_nt: TGTGCCAGTAGACCCTCGGGAATCCCCGAGGGACAGCCCCAGCATTTT; cdr3_aa: CASRPSGIPEGQPQHF
v_call: TRBV7-9; j_call: TRBJ2-7; clone_size: NA; d_call: TRBD1; cdr3_nt: TGTGCCAGCAGCTTCCAGGGGGCTCACGAGCAGTACTTC; cdr3_aa: CASSFQGAHEQYF
v_call: TRBV5-1; j_call: TRBJ2-4; clone_size: NA; d_call: NA; cdr3_nt: TGCGCCAGCAGCTTGGATGGAGTAGCCAAAAACATTCAGTACTTC; cdr3_aa: CASSLDGVAKNIQYF
v_call: TRBV5-4; j_call: TRBJ2-7; clone_size: once; d_call: NA; cdr3_nt: TGTGCCAGCAGCCCGGGAGTCCACGAGCAGTACTTC; cdr3_aa: CASSPGVHEQYF
v_call: TRBV28; j_call: TRBJ1-3; clone_size: NA; d_call: NA; cdr3_nt: TGTGCCAGCAGTTTACGGCAGGGACTAATCTCTGGAAACACCATATATTTT; cdr3_aa: CASSLRQGLISGNTIYF
v_call: TRBV25-1; j_call: TRBJ1-1; clone_size: NA; d_call: NA; cdr3_nt: TGTGCCAGCAGTGATTTTGGCACTGAAGCTTTCTTT; cdr3_aa: CASSDFGTEAFF
v_call: TRBV6-1; j_call: TRBJ1-5; clone_size: NA; d_call: TRBD1; cdr3_nt: TGTGCCAGCAGACCAGGGGGTAGCAATCAGCCCCAGCATTTT; cdr3_aa: CASRPGGSNQPQHF
v_call: TRBV28; j_call: TRBJ2-6; clone_size: NA; d_call: NA; cdr3_nt: TGTGCCAGCAGTTTAAACAGGAGGAGCTCTGGGGCCAACGTCCTGACTTTC; cdr3_aa: CASSLNRRSSGANVLTF
v_call: TRBV5-5; j_call: TRBJ2-7; clone_size: NA; d_call: NA; cdr3_nt: TGTGCCAGCAGATTCGGGCCATCCAACGAGCAGTACTTC; cdr3_aa: CASRFGPSNEQYF
v_call: TRBV6-1; j_call: TRBJ2-7; clone_size: NA; d_call: NA; cdr3_nt: TGTGCCAGCAGTCCCCGCGGGACAGCCTACGAGCAGTACTTC; cdr3_aa: CASSPRGTAYEQYF
v_call: TRBV11-2; j_call: TRBJ2-2; clone_size: NA; d_call: NA; cdr3_nt: TGTGCCAGCAGCTCCCTCGGCCGCGGGCTGTTTTTT; cdr3_aa: CASSSLGRGLFF
v_call: TRBV27; j_call: TRBJ2-7; clone_size: NA; d_call: TRBD1; cdr3_nt: TGTGCCAGCAGGGAAGGCCCCGGGACAGGGAACGAGCAGTACTTC; cdr3_aa: CASREGPGTGNEQYF
v_call: TRBV12-2; j_call: TRBJ2-3; clone_size: NA; d_call: NA; cdr3_nt: TGTGCAAGTCGCTCCACAGATACGCAGTATTTT; cdr3_aa: CASRSTDTQYF
v_call: TRBV28; j_call: TRBJ2-1; clone_size: NA; d_call: TRBD1; cdr3_nt: TGTGCCAGCAGACTCGACAGGGCCAATGAGCAGTTCTTC; cdr3_aa: CASRLDRANEQFF
v_call: TRBV29-1; j_call: TRBJ2-7; clone_size: once; d_call: TRBD1; cdr3_nt: TGCAGCGTTGTCCCCGGGACAGCCTCGGCCGAGCAGTACTTC; cdr3_aa: CSVVPGTASAEQYF
v_call: TRBV7-9; j_call: TRBJ1-2; clone_size: NA; d_call: NA; cdr3_nt: TGTGCCAGCAGCCTAACAGGTTGGGGCTACACCTTC; cdr3_aa: CASSLTGWGYTF
v_call: TRBV11-1; j_call: TRBJ1-2; clone_size: NA; d_call: NA; cdr3_nt: TGTGCCAGCAGCCCAGGTATCGGAACCGGGTATGGCTACACCTTC; cdr3_aa: CASSPGIGTGYGYTF
v_call: TRBV19; j_call: TRBJ2-1; clone_size: NA; d_call: NA; cdr3_nt: TGTGCCAGTAGTCCCATTGTGGGTTACAATGAGCAGTTCTTC; cdr3_aa: CASSPIVGYNEQFF
v_call: TRBV29-1; j_call: TRBJ2-2; clone_size: NA; d_call: TRBD2; cdr3_nt: TGCAGCGTTAAAGAAGCGGGAGGGCCGAACACCGGGGAGCTGTTTTTT; cdr3_aa: CSVKEAGGPNTGELFF
v_call: TRBV4-3; j_call: TRBJ1-3; clone_size: NA; d_call: NA; cdr3_nt: TGCGCCAGCAGCCAAGATAACGTACCCTCTGGAAACACCATATATTTT; cdr3_aa: CASSQDNVPSGNTIYF
v_call: TRBV5-1; j_call: TRBJ2-2; clone_size: NA; d_call: NA; cdr3_nt: TGCGCCAGCAGCTTAGAATCAATGTCCTCTGGCGGAACGAACACCGGGGAGCTGTTTTTT; cdr3_aa: CASSLESMSSGGTNTGELFF
v_call: TRBV7-9; j_call: TRBJ2-7; clone_size: NA; d_call: NA; cdr3_nt: TGTGCCAGCAGCTTAGACCGGGCGGTGGCCTGGGACGAGCAGTACTTC; cdr3_aa: CASSLDRAVAWDEQYF
v_call: TRBV27; j_call: TRBJ2-1; clone_size: NA; d_call: NA; cdr3_nt: TGTGCCAGCAGTTTGAGAATCTACTACAATGAGCAGTTCTTC; cdr3_aa: CASSLRIYYNEQFF
v_call: TRBV6-1; j_call: TRBJ2-7; clone_size: NA; d_call: TRBD1; cdr3_nt: TGTGCCGGTAGGACAGGGGGGGTATACGAGCAGTACTTC; cdr3_aa: CAGRTGGVYEQYF
v_call: TRBV28; j_call: TRBJ2-5; clone_size: once; d_call: TRBD1; cdr3_nt: TGTGCCAGCAGCCCAGGGGGCTGGGAGACCCAGTACTTC; cdr3_aa: CASSPGGWETQYF
v_call: TRBV4-1; j_call: TRBJ1-2; clone_size: NA; d_call: TRBD1; cdr3_nt: TGCGCCAGCAGCGCCCGGGACAGCCCTAACTATGGCTACACCTTC; cdr3_aa: CASSARDSPNYGYTF
v_call: TRBV7-9; j_call: TRBJ1-2; clone_size: NA; d_call: NA; cdr3_nt: TGTGCCAGCAGCTTAGTTAGGACAGAGGCTGTTTATGGCTACACCTTC; cdr3_aa: CASSLVRTEAVYGYTF
v_call: TRBV6-5; j_call: TRBJ2-5; clone_size: NA; d_call: TRBD1; cdr3_nt: TGTGCCAGCAGTACAGGGGGCCCCGAGACCCAGTACTTC; cdr3_aa: CASSTGGPETQYF
v_call: TRBV30; j_call: TRBJ2-7; clone_size: NA; d_call: TRBD1; cdr3_nt: TGTGCCTGGAGTGTACCCGGACAGGGACCCTACGAGCAGTACTTC; cdr3_aa: CAWSVPGQGPYEQYF
v_call: TRBV27; j_call: TRBJ1-1; clone_size: once; d_call: NA; cdr3_nt: TGTGCCAGCAGGGTTACAGCCTTACTCAGGGGTTACGGCCCTGAAGCTTTCTTT; cdr3_aa: CASRVTALLRGYGPEAFF
v_call: TRBV9; j_call: TRBJ1-1; clone_size: NA; d_call: NA; cdr3_nt: TGTGCCAGCAGCCTCGGTATAAGTGGGGGCACTGAAGCTTTCTTT; cdr3_aa: CASSLGISGGTEAFF
v_call: TRBV5-6; j_call: TRBJ2-7; clone_size: NA; d_call: TRBD2; cdr3_nt: TGTGCCAGCAGCCCTGGACTAGCGGACTCCTACGAGCAGTACTTC; cdr3_aa: CASSPGLADSYEQYF
v_call: TRBV28; j_call: TRBJ1-2; clone_size: once; d_call: NA; cdr3_nt: TGTGCCAGCAGTTCCCCCGGGGGACGGCACCGGGGGGAGGAGGCCCTTAACTATGGCTACACCTTC; cdr3_aa: CASSSPGGRHRGEEALNYGYTF
v_call: TRBV28; j_call: TRBJ2-3; clone_size: NA; d_call: TRBD2; cdr3_nt: TGTGCCAGCAGTTTTCTGTCAGCGGGAGGGGATACGCAGTATTTT; cdr3_aa: CASSFLSAGGDTQYF
v_call: TRBV7-9; j_call: TRBJ2-7; clone_size: NA; d_call: TRBD1; cdr3_nt: TGTGCCAGCAGCCCCCGGACAGGGGGCGGTGGGGCCTACGAGCAGTACTTC; cdr3_aa: CASSPRTGGGGAYEQYF
v_call: TRBV19; j_call: TRBJ2-1; clone_size: NA; d_call: TRBD2; cdr3_nt: TGTGCCAGTAGTCGCGGAAGCGGGAACGAGCAGTTCTTC; cdr3_aa: CASSRGSGNEQFF
v_call: TRBV10-1; j_call: TRBJ2-2; clone_size: NA; d_call: TRBD1; cdr3_nt: TGCGCCGCAGGCCGGGGACAGTACACCGGGGAGCTGTTTTTT; cdr3_aa: CAAGRGQYTGELFF
v_call: TRBV6-6; j_call: TRBJ2-7; clone_size: NA; d_call: TRBD1; cdr3_nt: TGTGCCAGCAGCCCGCTTCCCCGGGACAGCTACGAGCAGTACTTC; cdr3_aa: CASSPLPRDSYEQYF
v_call: TRBV9; j_call: TRBJ2-7; clone_size: NA; d_call: NA; cdr3_nt: TGTGCCAGCAGCGCGGGTTGGGGGACCGCCTACGAGCAGTACTTC; cdr3_aa: CASSAGWGTAYEQYF
v_call: TRBV11-2; j_call: TRBJ2-7; clone_size: NA; d_call: NA; cdr3_nt: TGTGCCAGCAGCCCCCGGACTGACGAGCAGTACTTC; cdr3_aa: CASSPRTDEQYF
v_call: TRBV7-2; j_call: TRBJ2-7; clone_size: NA; d_call: NA; cdr3_nt: TGTGCCAGCAGCTTCAGGGACGGTGCCTACGAGCAGTACTTC; cdr3_aa: CASSFRDGAYEQYF
v_call: TRBV4-1; j_call: TRBJ2-7; clone_size: NA; d_call: TRBD2; cdr3_nt: TGCGCCAGCAGCCAAGGCCCGGGACTAGCGGGGACAGAGCAGTACTTC; cdr3_aa: CASSQGPGLAGTEQYF
v_call: TRBV27; j_call: TRBJ2-1; clone_size: NA; d_call: NA; cdr3_nt: TGTGCCAGCAGTTTATCGATCGGGGATCCCTACAATGAGCAGTTCTTC; cdr3_aa: CASSLSIGDPYNEQFF
v_call: TRBV7-8; j_call: TRBJ2-3; clone_size: NA; d_call: TRBD2; cdr3_nt: TGTGCCAGCAGCTTAGGACTAGCGGTTAGCACAGATACGCAGTATTTT; cdr3_aa: CASSLGLAVSTDTQYF
v_call: TRBV4-3; j_call: TRBJ2-3; clone_size: NA; d_call: NA; cdr3_nt: TGCGCCAGCAGCCAAGATCGATTAGGGGCCGATACGCAGTATTTT; cdr3_aa: CASSQDRLGADTQYF
v_call: TRBV14; j_call: TRBJ2-7; clone_size: NA; d_call: TRBD1; cdr3_nt: TGTGCCAGCAGCCCGGGACAGGGGGCCTACGAGCAGTACTTC; cdr3_aa: CASSPGQGAYEQYF
v_call: TRBV28; j_call: TRBJ2-1; clone_size: once; d_call: TRBD1; cdr3_nt: TGTGCCAGCAGGGACAGGGGTTCCCATGAGCAGTTCTTC; cdr3_aa: CASRDRGSHEQFF
v_call: TRBV15; j_call: TRBJ1-5; clone_size: NA; d_call: NA; cdr3_nt: TGTGCCACCAGCTCCGGGGGCCAGCCCCAGCATTTT; cdr3_aa: CATSSGGQPQHF
v_call: TRBV5-6; j_call: TRBJ1-2; clone_size: NA; d_call: TRBD1; cdr3_nt: TGTGCCAGCAGCTTCCCAGGGGGGGTCTATGGCTACACCTTC; cdr3_aa: CASSFPGGVYGYTF
v_call: TRBV5-8; j_call: TRBJ1-2; clone_size: NA; d_call: TRBD1; cdr3_nt: TGTGCCAGCAACTGGGGACAGGGCTATGGCTACACCTTC; cdr3_aa: CASNWGQGYGYTF
v_call: TRBV4-1; j_call: TRBJ1-6; clone_size: NA; d_call: NA; cdr3_nt: TGCGCCAGCAGCCAACTACCGAATTCACCCCTCCACTTT; cdr3_aa: CASSQLPNSPLHF
v_call: TRBV18; j_call: TRBJ2-3; clone_size: NA; d_call: TRBD1; cdr3_nt: TGTGCCAGCTCACAAAAAGACAGGGGTAGAACAGATACGCAGTATTTT; cdr3_aa: CASSQKDRGRTDTQYF
v_call: TRBV29-1; j_call: TRBJ1-2; clone_size: NA; d_call: NA; cdr3_nt: TGCAGCGTTGATGGCCGAAACGGGGGCTACACCTTC; cdr3_aa: CSVDGRNGGYTF
v_call: TRBV7-3; j_call: TRBJ2-3; clone_size: NA; d_call: NA; cdr3_nt: TGTGCCAGCAGCTTAGGGCCCCAGGGTGCAGATACGCAGTATTTT; cdr3_aa: CASSLGPQGADTQYF
v_call: TRBV29-1; j_call: TRBJ1-1; clone_size: few; d_call: NA; cdr3_nt: TGCAGCGTCCTGCTTGGGACCTCTGAAGCTTTCTTT; cdr3_aa: CSVLLGTSEAFF
v_call: TRBV28; j_call: TRBJ2-1; clone_size: NA; d_call: TRBD2; cdr3_nt: TGTGCCAGCAGTTTAATTGGGACTAGCGGGTATAATGAGCAGTTCTTC; cdr3_aa: CASSLIGTSGYNEQFF
v_call: TRBV7-8; j_call: TRBJ2-1; clone_size: NA; d_call: NA; cdr3_nt: TGTGCCAGCAGCCCCTCGCCCGTCAATGAGCAGTTCTTC; cdr3_aa: CASSPSPVNEQFF
v_call: TRBV30; j_call: TRBJ2-1; clone_size: NA; d_call: NA; cdr3_nt: TGTGCCTGGAGTAGTGGGTTTGAGCAGTTCTTC; cdr3_aa: CAWSSGFEQFF
v_call: TRBV19; j_call: TRBJ2-2; clone_size: NA; d_call: NA; cdr3_nt: TGTGCCAGTAGTACCGGGACGGGAAACACCGGGGAGCTGTTTTTT; cdr3_aa: CASSTGTGNTGELFF
v_call: TRBV27; j_call: TRBJ2-5; clone_size: NA; d_call: NA; cdr3_nt: TGTGCCAGCAGCCGCAGTTATCGGGGGCTAGAGACCCAGTACTTC; cdr3_aa: CASSRSYRGLETQYF